This T cell receptor beta chain was sequenced in a study of CD8 T cells in ankylosing spondylitis. Overall study findings and caveats: A TCR beta motif made of fewer than ten highly homologous variants seemed typical of ankylosing spondylitis blood.

The V and J ends lost 0 bases and 9 bases respectively, with 18 bases between them. This CDR3 spans 16 amino acids. Germline values: CDR1 LNHDA, CDR2 SQIVND (reference sequence). TCRdb fed the 5' RACE reads into MiXCR, producing one record per CDR3 protein. The sample includes approximately 200,000 distinct CDR3 sequences, around 13% of them seen just once. About this clonotype: Its target is unknown.

The source is a male donor with ankylosing spondylitis or in good health (not recorded which). The sequenced material came from blood, either unsorted or a sorted T cell fraction (not recorded which). This chain joins TRBV19 and TRBJ1-5; D perhaps matches TRBD1 (6 bases). The CDR3: CASSIDLGLPGAPQHF. For the CDR3, the DNA is TGTGCCAGTAGTATAGATCTCGGGCTTCCAGGGGCGCCCCAGCATTTT.